Listed here are 2 T cell receptor beta chains from one sample, sequenced in a study of T cells in Graves' hyperthyroidism and ophthalmopathy (dated by TCRdb to 2018 to 2020). The library was prepared using multiplex PCR. TCRdb shows the sequencer as Illumina HiSeq 2000. Amplification of TCR beta CDR3 regions was carried out from RNA transcripts. The TCR CDR3 was subjected to a first round of RT-PCR using the HTBI primer set and the Qiagen OneStep RT-PCR kit. In TCRdb, the public reads were trimmed at Q25 with fastp and aligned with MiXCR, with productive beta chains retained. Merged by CDR3 protein, the rows form single entries marked with the most common genes and DNA. Here the sample has around 700,000 distinct CDR3 sequences; around a third occur a single time. The top ten clonotypes cover 30% to 40% of the sample. What was sequenced was blood. The receptors stem from a woman in her 40s with Graves' hyperthyroidism.

This clonotype occurred many times. The J gene is TRBJ2-2, the V gene TRBV10-3; the match to TRBD1 covers 7 bases. J was trimmed by 4 bases and V by 6 bases; bases with no gene match: 5. This CDR3 contains 14 residues. CDR1 and CDR2 from the germline V gene are ENHRY and SYGVKD. CDR3 in DNA: TGTGCCATCAGCGAGACAGGGTCCACCGGGGAGCTGTTTTTT. Amino acid sequence: CAISETGSTGELFF.

This clonotype was found a few times. This rearrangement joins TRBV5-4 to TRBJ1-5, with 8 bases that match TRBD1. The CDR3 has 17 residues. The junction had 7 bases not matched to a gene; V was cut back by 1 base and J by 1 base. From germline, CDR1 is SGHNT and CDR2 YYREEE (reference sequence). The CDR3 loop reads CASSLLTGAGSNQPQHF. CDR3 coding DNA: TGTGCCAGCAGCTTGTTGACAGGGGCGGGAAGCAATCAGCCCCAGCATTTT.